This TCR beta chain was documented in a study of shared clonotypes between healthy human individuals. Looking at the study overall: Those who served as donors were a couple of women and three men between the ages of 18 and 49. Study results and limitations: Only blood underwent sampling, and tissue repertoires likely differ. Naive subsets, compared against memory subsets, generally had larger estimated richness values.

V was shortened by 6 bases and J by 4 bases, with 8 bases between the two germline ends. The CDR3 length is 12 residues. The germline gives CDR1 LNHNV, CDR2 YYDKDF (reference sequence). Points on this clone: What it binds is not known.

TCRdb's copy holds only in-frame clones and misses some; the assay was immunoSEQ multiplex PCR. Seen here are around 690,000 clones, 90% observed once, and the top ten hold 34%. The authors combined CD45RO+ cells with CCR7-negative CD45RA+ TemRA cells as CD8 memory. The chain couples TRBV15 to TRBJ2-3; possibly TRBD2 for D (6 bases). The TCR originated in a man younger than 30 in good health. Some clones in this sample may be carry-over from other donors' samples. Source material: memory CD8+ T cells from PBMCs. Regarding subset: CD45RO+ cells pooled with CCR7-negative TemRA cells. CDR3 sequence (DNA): TGTGCCACCAGTCGCGGGGCAGATACGCAGTATTTT. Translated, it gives CATSRGADTQYF. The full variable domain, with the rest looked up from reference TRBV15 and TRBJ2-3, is DAMVIQNPRYQVTQFGKPVTLSCSQTLNHNVMYWYQQKSSQAPKLLFHYYDKDFNNEADTPDNFQSRRPNTSFCFLDIRSPGLGDTAMYLCATSRGADTQYFGPGTRLTVL.